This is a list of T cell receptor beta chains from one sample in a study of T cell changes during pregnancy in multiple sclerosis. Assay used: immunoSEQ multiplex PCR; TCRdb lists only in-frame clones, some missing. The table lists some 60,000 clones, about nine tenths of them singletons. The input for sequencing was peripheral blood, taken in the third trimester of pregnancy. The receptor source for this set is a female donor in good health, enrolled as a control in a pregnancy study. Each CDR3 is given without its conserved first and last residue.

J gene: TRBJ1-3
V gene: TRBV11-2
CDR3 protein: ASSFQGAGGNTIY

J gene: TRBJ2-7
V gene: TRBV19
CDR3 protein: ASSIDSGISYEQY

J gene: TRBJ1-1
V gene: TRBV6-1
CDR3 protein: ASSDLQGEAF

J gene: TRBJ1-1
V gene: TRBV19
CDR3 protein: ASSIGRGGTEAF

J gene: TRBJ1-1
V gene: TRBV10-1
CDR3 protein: ASSAQTEAF

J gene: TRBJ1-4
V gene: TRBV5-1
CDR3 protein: ASSLVDRTNEKLF

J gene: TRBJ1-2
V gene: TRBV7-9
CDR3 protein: ASSPGQGADT

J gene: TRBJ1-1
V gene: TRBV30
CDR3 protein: AWRYAGRDTEAF

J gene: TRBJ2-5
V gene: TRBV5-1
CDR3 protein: ASSGGSGEETQY

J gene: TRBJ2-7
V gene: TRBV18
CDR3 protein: ASSPWTSGGYSYEQY